This T cell receptor (beta chain) stems from a study of shared clonotypes between healthy human individuals. Background on the study: Plates per donor: three CD4 naive, three CD4 memory, two CD8 naive, one CD8 memory.

This clone was seen only once. What it binds is unknown. V dropped 0 bases and J dropped 1; count of bases not matched to a gene: 6. This CDR3 has 17 residues. CDR1 and CDR2 from the germline V gene are LGHNA and YSLEER. Naivety among CD8 cells was defined by CD45RO negativity and positive CCR7 selection, thereby excluding terminally differentiated effector memory CD45RA+ cells. Those who donated were healthy HIV-negative adults, with no recent acute infections or vaccinations reported. TCRdb's table, derived via immunoSEQ multiplex PCR, lists solely in-frame clones and lacks some. The sample holds nearly 2 million clones; about 95% are singletons and the top ten take 1% to 1.5%. Study-wide points: Generation of non-shared clonotypes was less probable than generation of clonotypes shared by all four donors.

Sequenced sample: naive CD8+ T cells sorted from blood. The origin of this receptor is a man between 18 and 35 years old in good health. This chain connects TRBV4-3 to TRBJ1-1; 9 positions match TRBD1. The CDR3 protein is CASSQEVTGGTNTEAFF. CDR3 sequence (DNA): TGCGCCAGCAGCCAAGAAGTCACAGGGGGCACGAACACTGAAGCTTTCTTT.